Below, 21 T cell receptor beta chains from the same sample are listed, as sequenced in a study of regulatory T cells in long-lasting Graves disease. Through Arm-PCR of CDR3 regions and iRepertoire HTBI primers, TCR beta libraries were built. Using its own MiXCR run on the multiplex PCR reads, TCRdb lists one record per CDR3 protein. Of 500,000 to 800,000 distinct CDR3 sequences listed, about 32% are singletons. Indicated time point: persistent/refractory GD, antithyroid drugs over 5 years with positive TRAb. From PBMCs, RNA was extracted and then used to make the TCR library. The specimen was peripheral blood mononuclear cells (PBMCs), collected when the disease was refractory, from a patient treated with antithyroid drugs. These receptors came from a female donor with Graves disease.

This clonotype was seen ten or more times. The CDR3 sequence: CATGGTSGSWLYEQYF. The CDR3, as DNA: TGTGCCACCGGAGGGACTAGCGGGAGTTGGCTCTACGAGCAGTACTTC. The V call is TRBV24-1, the J call TRBJ2-7; 14 bases align to TRBD2. Trimming took 9 bases from V and 3 from J; bases not matched to a gene: 9. The CDR3 consists of 16 residues. Looked up from germline, CDR1 is KGHDR and CDR2 is SFDVKD.

This clonotype was counted a few times. The rearrangement joins TRBV7-9 to TRBJ2-5; D perhaps matches TRBD2 (6 bases). V was cut by 3 bases and J by 5 bases, with 13 bases left in between. CDR3 size: 14 residues. CDR1 and CDR2 (germline): SEHNR, FQNEAQ (reference sequence). The CDR3 spells CASSLGLALETQYF. DNA of the CDR3: TGTGCCAGCAGCTTGGGCCTAGCGTTGGAGACCCAGTACTTC.

The gene calls are TRBV29-1 and TRBJ1-1, with D unresolved. The CDR3 sequence is 15 residues long. In germline, CDR1 is SQVTM, CDR2 ANQGSEA. Deletions cut 4 bases from V and 3 bases from J, with 18 bases between. The CDR3 is CSVGVPRGFYTEAFF. CDR3 sequence (DNA): TGCAGCGTTGGGGTCCCAAGAGGGTTCTACACTGAAGCTTTCTTT.

The gene calls are TRBV6-2 or TRBV6-3 and TRBJ1-1, with D perhaps matching TRBD1 (6 bases). Germline loops: CDR1 MNHEY, CDR2 SVGEGT. V lost 3 bases to trimming and J lost 5 bases, with 16 bases between them. CDR3 size: 15 residues. CDR3 protein: CASSYRGGAWTEAFF. The CDR3 nucleotides read TGTGCCAGCAGTTATCGAGGGGGGGCATGGACTGAAGCTTTCTTT.

The CDR3 region is CASRPNFGNTEAFF. CDR3 DNA sequence: TGTGCCAGCAGACCTAACTTCGGGAACACTGAAGCTTTCTTT. This chain links TRBV7-6 with TRBJ1-1; D is ambiguous. The CDR3 runs 14 residues. CDR1 is SGHVS and CDR2 is FNYEAQ in the germline V gene. V was pared by 6 bases and J by 1 base, with 12 bases between.

This clonotype was seen many times. The CDR3 loop is CASRPRLVGLGNSPLHF. CDR3 sequence (DNA): TGTGCCAGCAGACCCCGGCTCGTGGGGTTGGGGAATTCACCCCTCCACTTT. This chain links TRBV27 with TRBJ1-6; D gene uncertain. The length of the CDR3 is 17 residues. CDR1 is MNHEY and CDR2 is SMNVEV in the germline V gene (reference sequence). The V end lost 6 bases, the J end lost 7 bases, and 22 bases lay between the germline ends.

This clonotype was detected only a few times. The chain combines TRBV29-1 with TRBJ2-6; D may be TRBD1 (6 bases). The germline gives CDR1 SQVTM, CDR2 ANQGSEA. The CDR3 totals 14 residues. V lost 4 bases and J 0 bases, leaving 7 bases between the germline ends. CDR3: CSVGTVSGANVLTF. CDR3 DNA sequence: TGCAGCGTTGGGACAGTCTCTGGGGCCAACGTCCTGACTTTC.

V usage is TRBV19 and J usage is TRBJ2-5; no clear D gene. The ends were cut back, 3 bases at V and 1 base at J, with 15 bases in the middle. Per germline, CDR1 LNHDA and CDR2 SQIVND (reference sequence). There are 16 residues in the CDR3. Written as DNA, the CDR3 is TGTGCCAGTAGTATTTTTGTATCCCTGTTCCAAGAGACCCAGTACTTC. It translates to CASSIFVSLFQETQYF. The whole variable domain, remainder taken from reference TRBV19 and TRBJ2-5, is DGGITQSPKYLFRKEGQNVTLSCEQNLNHDAMYWYRQDPGQGLRLIYYSQIVNDFQKGDIAEGYSVSREKKESFPLTVTSAQKNPTAFYLCASSIFVSLFQETQYFGPGTRLLVL.

The chain carries TRBV19 and TRBJ1-1; D not certain. The CDR3 is 13 residues long. V was trimmed by 6 bases and J by 1 base, leaving 9 bases between them. The V gene's germline CDR1 is LNHDA and CDR2 SQIVND (reference sequence). The CDR3 DNA follows: TGTGCCAGTAGGCCCCGCCCGAACACTGAAGCTTTCTTT. Amino acid sequence: CASRPRPNTEAFF.

This clonotype showed up just a few times. The rearrangement joins TRBV20-1 to TRBJ2-5; 13 bases agree with TRBD2. This CDR3 spans 15 amino acids. V was clipped by 4 bases and J by 2 bases; unmatched bases: 4. CDR1 is DFQATT, CDR2 SNEGSKA, per germline (reference sequence). The CDR3, as DNA: TGCAGTGCTAACCCGGGACTAGCGGGACAAGAGACCCAGTACTTC. This codes for CSANPGLAGQETQYF.

Many counts were recorded for this clonotype. The J gene is TRBJ1-1, the V gene TRBV2; no clear D. The germline V gene has CDR1 SNHLY and CDR2 FYNNEI. This CDR3 spans 12 amino acids. Trimming took off 6 bases at V and 8 bases at J, with 13 bases between the two ends. This chain's CDR3 is CASRTAAKEAFF. The CDR3 DNA follows: TGTGCCAGCAGAACAGCCGCTAAAGAAGCTTTCTTT.

This clonotype was recorded at least ten times. V is TRBV12-3 or TRBV12-4 and J is TRBJ1-5; 8 bases match TRBD1. The V and J ends lost 5 bases and 2 bases, in that order; junction bases with no gene match: 5. The CDR3 is 15 residues long. CDR3 residues: CASSPPGQGNQPQHF. The CDR3 DNA reads as TGTGCCAGCAGTCCCCCGGGACAGGGCAATCAGCCCCAGCATTTT.

This clonotype was seen a few times. The chain links TRBV20-1 to TRBJ1-5; D is unclear. Germline CDR1 and CDR2: DFQATT and SNEGSKA (reference sequence). This CDR3 region has 14 residues. V was shortened by 1 base and J by 4 bases, with 11 bases between the two germline ends. The CDR3 loop reads CSARVVGSNQPQHF. CDR3 sequence (DNA): TGCAGTGCTAGAGTTGTCGGCAGTAATCAGCCCCAGCATTTT.

This clonotype was recorded many times. The chain links TRBV6-1 to TRBJ2-4, with 9 nucleotides matching TRBD1. There are 14 residues in the CDR3. Germline lookup yields CDR1 MNHNS and CDR2 SASEGT. The V and J ends lost 6 bases and 12 bases, in that order; junction bases with no gene match: 12. This chain's CDR3 is CASSAPGTGSRQYF. In DNA form, the CDR3 reads TGTGCCAGCAGCGCTCCCGGGACAGGGAGCCGTCAGTACTTC.

This clonotype was recorded a few times. The CDR3 protein is CASSLARGGRATETQYF. CDR3 bases: TGTGCCAGCAGCTTAGCGCGCGGCGGGAGGGCCACGGAGACCCAGTACTTC. The genes are TRBV7-9 and TRBJ2-5, with 9 bases that match TRBD2. Germline V gene sequence: CDR1 SEHNR, CDR2 FQNEAQ (reference sequence). CDR3 length: 17 amino acids. V shed 0 bases, J shed 5 bases, and the junction held 10 bases outside the gene matches.

This clonotype was recorded at least ten times. The rearrangement uses TRBV7-8 and TRBJ1-1, with D possibly being TRBD1 (6 bases). This CDR3 spans 15 amino acids. Germline V gene lookup returns CDR1 SGHVS and CDR2 FQNEAQ. V lost 5 bases and J 0 bases, leaving 13 bases between the germline ends. CDR3 sequence reads: CASSPSTGVNTEAFF. The CDR3 DNA reads as TGTGCCAGCAGCCCCTCGACAGGAGTGAACACTGAAGCTTTCTTT.

Comments on this clonotype: This may come from a read error, since a much larger clone is one base off. The V call is TRBV3-1, the J call TRBJ1-1; no reliable D call. CDR1 LGHDT and CDR2 YNNKEL come from the germline V gene (reference sequence). The CDR3 covers 14 residues. CDR3 sequence reads: CASSARSMNTEGFF. The CDR3 bases are TGTGCCAGCAGCGCACGGTCTATGAACACTGAAGGTTTCTTT.

The chain combines TRBV7-9 with TRBJ2-7, with 7 bases fitting TRBD2. Germline CDR1 is SEHNR and CDR2 is FQNEAQ (reference sequence). Germline trimming cut 3 bases from V and 5 bases from J; bases unmatched to any gene: 7. The CDR3 consists of 14 residues. The chain's CDR3 is CASSLGGVRNEQYF. In nucleotides, the CDR3 is TGTGCCAGCAGCTTGGGGGGGGTACGGAACGAGCAGTACTTC.

This clonotype was counted a few times. The chain links TRBV11-2 to TRBJ2-5; the match to TRBD2 covers 10 bases. The CDR3 contains 16 residues. Losses at the gene ends were 4 bases for V and 0 bases for J; bases not matched to a gene: 5. Germline-derived CDR1 and CDR2 are SGHAT and FQNNGV. CDR3 in DNA: TGTGCCAGCAGCTCCAGTCTAGCGGGAGACCAAGAGACCCAGTACTTC. This codes for CASSSSLAGDQETQYF.

The CDR3 loop is CASSQGDYEQYF. The CDR3 DNA is TGTGCCAGCAGCCAAGGGGACTACGAGCAGTACTTC. The gene calls are TRBV12-3 or TRBV12-4 and TRBJ2-7, with D possibly being TRBD1 (5 bases). The CDR3 runs to 12 residues. V was trimmed by 6 bases and J by 3 bases, leaving 9 bases between them.

This clonotype was counted many times. The rearrangement joins TRBV29-1 to TRBJ1-2; TRBD1 aligns across 7 bases. CDR1 and CDR2 (germline): SQVTM, ANQGSEA. The CDR3 loop spans 14 amino acids. Germline trimming cut 3 bases from V and 4 bases from J; bases unmatched to any gene: 8. The CDR3 coding sequence is TGCAGCGTTGACGGGACAGAGAACCTCTATGGCTACACCTTC. Translating gives CSVDGTENLYGYTF.